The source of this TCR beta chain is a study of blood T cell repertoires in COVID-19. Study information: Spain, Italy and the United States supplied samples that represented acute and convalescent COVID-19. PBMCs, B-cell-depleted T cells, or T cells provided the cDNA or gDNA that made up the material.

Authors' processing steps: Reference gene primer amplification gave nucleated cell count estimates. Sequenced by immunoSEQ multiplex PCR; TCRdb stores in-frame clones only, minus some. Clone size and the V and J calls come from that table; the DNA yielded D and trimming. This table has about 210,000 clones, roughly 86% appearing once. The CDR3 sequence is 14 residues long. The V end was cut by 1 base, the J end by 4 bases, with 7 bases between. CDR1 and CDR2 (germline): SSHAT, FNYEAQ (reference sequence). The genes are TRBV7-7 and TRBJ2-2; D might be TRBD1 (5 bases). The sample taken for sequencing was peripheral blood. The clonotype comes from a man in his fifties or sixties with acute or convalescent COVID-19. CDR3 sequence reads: CASSLDRRTGELFF. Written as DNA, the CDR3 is TGTGCCAGCAGCTTAGACAGGCGCACCGGGGAGCTGTTTTTT.